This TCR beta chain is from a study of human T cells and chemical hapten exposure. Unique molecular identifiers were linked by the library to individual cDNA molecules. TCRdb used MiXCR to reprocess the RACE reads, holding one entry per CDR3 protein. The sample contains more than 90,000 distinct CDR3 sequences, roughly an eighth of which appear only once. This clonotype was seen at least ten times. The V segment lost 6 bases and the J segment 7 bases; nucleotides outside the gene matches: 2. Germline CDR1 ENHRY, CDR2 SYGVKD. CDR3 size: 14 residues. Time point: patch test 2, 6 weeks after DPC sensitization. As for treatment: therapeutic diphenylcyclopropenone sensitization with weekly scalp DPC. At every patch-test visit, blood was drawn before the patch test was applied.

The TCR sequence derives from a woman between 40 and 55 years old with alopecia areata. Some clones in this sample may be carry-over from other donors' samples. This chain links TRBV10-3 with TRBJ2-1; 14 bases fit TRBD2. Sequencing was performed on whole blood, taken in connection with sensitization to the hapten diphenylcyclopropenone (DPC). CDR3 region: CAIRRTSGGNEQFF. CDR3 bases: TGTGCCATCAGGAGGACTAGCGGGGGGAATGAGCAGTTCTTC.